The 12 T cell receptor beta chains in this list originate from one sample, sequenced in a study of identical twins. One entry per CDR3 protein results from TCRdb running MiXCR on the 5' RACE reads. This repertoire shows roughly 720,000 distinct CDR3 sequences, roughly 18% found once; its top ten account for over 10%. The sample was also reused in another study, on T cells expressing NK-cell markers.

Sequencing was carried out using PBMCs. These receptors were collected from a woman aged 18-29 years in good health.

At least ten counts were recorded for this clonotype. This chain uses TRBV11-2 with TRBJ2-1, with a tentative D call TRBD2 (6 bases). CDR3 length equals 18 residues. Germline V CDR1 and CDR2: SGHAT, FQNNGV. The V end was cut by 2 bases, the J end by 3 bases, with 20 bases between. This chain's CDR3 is CASSLKGGAEGIYNEQFF. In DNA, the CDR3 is TGTGCCAGCAGCTTAAAGGGTGGGGCGGAGGGAATCTACAATGAGCAGTTCTTC.

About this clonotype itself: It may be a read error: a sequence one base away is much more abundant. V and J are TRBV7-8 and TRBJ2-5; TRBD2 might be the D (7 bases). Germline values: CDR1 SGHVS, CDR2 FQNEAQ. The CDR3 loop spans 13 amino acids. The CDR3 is CSSSHREGETQYF. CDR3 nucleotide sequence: TGTTCCAGCAGCCACAGGGAGGGAGAGACCCAGTACTTC.

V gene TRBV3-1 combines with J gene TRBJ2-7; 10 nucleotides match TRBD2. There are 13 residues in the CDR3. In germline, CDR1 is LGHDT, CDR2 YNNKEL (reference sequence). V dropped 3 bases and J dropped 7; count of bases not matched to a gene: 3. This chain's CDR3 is CASSHLAGEEQYF. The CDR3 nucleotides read TGTGCCAGCAGCCACCTAGCGGGGGAAGAGCAGTACTTC.

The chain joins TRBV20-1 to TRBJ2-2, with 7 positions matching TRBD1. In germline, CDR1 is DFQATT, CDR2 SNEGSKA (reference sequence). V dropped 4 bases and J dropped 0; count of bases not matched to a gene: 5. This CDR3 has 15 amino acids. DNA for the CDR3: TGCAGTGCTAAAGGGACAGTCACGAACACCGGGGAGCTGTTTTTT. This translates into CSAKGTVTNTGELFF.

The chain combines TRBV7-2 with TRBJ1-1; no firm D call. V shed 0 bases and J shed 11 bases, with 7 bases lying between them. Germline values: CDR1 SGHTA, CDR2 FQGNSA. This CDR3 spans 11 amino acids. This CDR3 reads CASSLAEAAFF. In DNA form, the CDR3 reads TGTGCCAGCAGCTTAGCAGAGGCGGCTTTCTTT.

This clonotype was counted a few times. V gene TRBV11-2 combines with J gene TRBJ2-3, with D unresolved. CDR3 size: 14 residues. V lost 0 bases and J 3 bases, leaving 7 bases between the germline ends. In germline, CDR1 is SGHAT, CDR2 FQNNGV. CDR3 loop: CASSLDVPTDTQYF. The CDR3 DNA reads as TGTGCCAGCAGCTTAGACGTCCCGACAGATACGCAGTATTTT.

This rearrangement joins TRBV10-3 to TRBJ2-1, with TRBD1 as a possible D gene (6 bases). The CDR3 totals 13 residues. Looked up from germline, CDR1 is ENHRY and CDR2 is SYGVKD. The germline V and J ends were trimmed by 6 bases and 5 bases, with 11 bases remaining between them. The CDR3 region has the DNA TGTGCCATCAGCCGGGACATCGACAATGAGCAGTTCTTC. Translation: CAISRDIDNEQFF.

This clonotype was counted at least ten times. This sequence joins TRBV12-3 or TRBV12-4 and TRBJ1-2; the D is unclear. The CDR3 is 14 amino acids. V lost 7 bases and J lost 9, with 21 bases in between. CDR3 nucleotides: TGTGCCAGCACAGCCGACCTTTGGGCCGTGAGCTACACCTTC. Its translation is CASTADLWAVSYTF.

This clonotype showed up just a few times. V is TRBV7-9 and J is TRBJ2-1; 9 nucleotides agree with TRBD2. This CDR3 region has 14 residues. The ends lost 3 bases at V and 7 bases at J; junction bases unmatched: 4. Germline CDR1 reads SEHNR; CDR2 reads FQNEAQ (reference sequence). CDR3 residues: CASSFSGGRNEQFF. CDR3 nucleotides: TGTGCCAGCAGCTTTAGCGGGGGTCGGAATGAGCAGTTCTTC.

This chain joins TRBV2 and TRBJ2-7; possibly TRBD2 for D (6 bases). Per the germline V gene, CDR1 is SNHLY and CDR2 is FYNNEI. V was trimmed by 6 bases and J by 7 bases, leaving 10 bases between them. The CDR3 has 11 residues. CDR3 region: CASRGGVEQYF. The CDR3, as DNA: TGTGCCAGCAGGGGCGGGGTTGAGCAGTACTTC. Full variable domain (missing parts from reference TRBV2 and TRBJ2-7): EPEVTQTPSHQVTQMGQEVILRCVPISNHLYFYWYRQILGQKVEFLVSFYNNEISEKSEIFDDQFSVERPDGSNFTLKIRSTKLEDSAMYFCASRGGVEQYFGPGTRLTVT.

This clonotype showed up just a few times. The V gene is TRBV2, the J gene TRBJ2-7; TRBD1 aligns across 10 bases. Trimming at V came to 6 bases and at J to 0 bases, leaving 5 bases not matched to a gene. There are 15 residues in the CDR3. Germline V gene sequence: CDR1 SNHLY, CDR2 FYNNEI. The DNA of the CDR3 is TGTGCCAGCAGGCCCGGGACAGGGGCCTCCTACGAGCAGTACTTC. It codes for CASRPGTGASYEQYF.

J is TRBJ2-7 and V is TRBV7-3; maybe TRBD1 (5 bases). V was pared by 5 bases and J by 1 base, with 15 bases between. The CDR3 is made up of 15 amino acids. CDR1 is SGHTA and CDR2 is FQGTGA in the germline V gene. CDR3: CASSQGGGASYEQYF. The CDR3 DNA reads TGTGCCAGCAGCCAGGGTGGCGGAGCATCCTACGAGCAGTACTTC.